Presented here are 25 T cell receptor beta chains from one specimen sequenced in a study of CD8 T cells in ankylosing spondylitis. TCRdb passed the 5' RACE reads through MiXCR, listing each CDR3 protein once. Of 250,000 or so distinct CDR3 sequences in the sample, approximately 24% were seen once. Sequenced material: blood, either unsorted or a sorted T cell fraction (not recorded which). The receptor set was obtained from a male donor with ankylosing spondylitis or in good health (not recorded which).

The chain has TRBV20-1 and TRBJ2-3; TRBD2 might be the D (5 bases). Trimming left V 7 bases short and J 3 bases short, with 29 bases between. Germline V gene sequence: CDR1 DFQATT, CDR2 SNEGSKA (reference sequence). This CDR3 comprises 18 residues. This CDR3 is CSEEIVPPGSVITDTQYF. The CDR3 DNA follows: TGCAGTGAAGAGATCGTCCCACCGGGTAGCGTCATAACAGATACGCAGTATTTT.

This clonotype has just a few counts. This sequence joins TRBV6-1 and TRBJ2-1; TRBD2 matches 13 bases. This CDR3 is built from 14 residues. V lost 6 bases, J lost 7 bases, and 3 bases stayed unmatched. CDR1 is MNHNS and CDR2 is SASEGT in the germline V gene. The CDR3 DNA sequence: TGTGCCAGCAGAACTAGCGGGGGGGGGAATGAGCAGTTCTTC. Its protein is CASRTSGGGNEQFF.

This clonotype was found a few times. V gene TRBV6-1 combines with J gene TRBJ2-1; 8 nucleotides line up with TRBD1. This CDR3 has 14 residues. V shed 8 bases, J shed 3 bases, and the junction held 6 bases outside the gene matches. The V gene's germline CDR1 is MNHNS and CDR2 SASEGT. CDR3 nucleotides: TGTGCCAGCCACGACAGGGGTCTCTACAATGAGCAGTTCTTC. Protein product: CASHDRGLYNEQFF.

This clonotype was seen a few times. The chain employs TRBV12-3 or TRBV12-4 and TRBJ2-1; 7 bases fit TRBD1. The ends lost 6 bases at V and 9 bases at J; junction bases unmatched: 5. The CDR3 is 12 amino acids. The CDR3 sequence is CASRGTVSEQFF. In DNA form, the CDR3 reads TGTGCCAGCAGGGGGACAGTTTCTGAGCAGTTCTTC.

The V call is TRBV7-9, the J call TRBJ2-3; D is perhaps TRBD2 (6 bases). Germline V gene lookup returns CDR1 SEHNR and CDR2 FQNEAQ (reference sequence). Trimming removed 5 bases at V and 6 bases at J, with 21 bases between. The length of the CDR3 is 16 residues. CDR3 nucleotides: TGTGCCAGCAGCACCTCCGGGACTTCAGCGATGGATACGCAGTATTTT. It codes for CASSTSGTSAMDTQYF.

The sample holds a few counts of this clonotype. V usage is TRBV20-1 and J usage is TRBJ2-3; D may be TRBD1 (5 bases). V lost 6 bases to trimming and J lost 0 bases, with 10 bases between them. The CDR3 length is 13 residues. The germline V gene encodes CDR1 DFQATT and CDR2 SNEGSKA (reference sequence). CDR3 in amino acids: CSAPTVSTDTQYF. For the CDR3, the DNA is TGCAGTGCCCCGACAGTTAGCACAGATACGCAGTATTTT.

This clonotype appeared a few times. V usage is TRBV18 and J usage is TRBJ2-5, with no clear D. There are 14 residues in the CDR3. With 0 bases removed from V and 2 bases from J, the gap between germline ends came to 7 bases. CDR1 is KGHSH, CDR2 LQKENI, per germline. For the CDR3, the DNA is TGTGCCAGCTCACCACCGTCACAGCAAGAGACCCAGTACTTC. Its protein is CASSPPSQQETQYF.

This clonotype was counted only a few times. J is TRBJ2-7 and V is TRBV25-1, with TRBD1 as a possible D gene (6 bases). The ends were cut back, 7 bases at V and 2 bases at J, with 12 bases in the middle. Germline V CDR1 and CDR2: MGHDK, SYGVNS. This CDR3 contains 13 residues. For the CDR3, the DNA is TGTGCCAGCACCCTACCAGGGGCCTACGAGCAGTACTTC. It encodes CASTLPGAYEQYF.

This sequence joins TRBV20-1 and TRBJ2-2; no clear D. The CDR3 length is 16 residues. V was clipped by 1 base and J by 0 bases, with 12 bases between them. Germline CDR1 DFQATT, CDR2 SNEGSKA (reference sequence). The CDR3 region is CSARAMGSANTGELFF. The CDR3 DNA reads as TGCAGTGCTAGAGCGATGGGCAGCGCGAACACCGGGGAGCTGTTTTTT.

This clonotype was picked up a small number of times. The rearrangement links TRBV20-1 to TRBJ2-7, with unresolved D. The length of the CDR3 is 14 residues. Germline V gives CDR1 DFQATT, CDR2 SNEGSKA (reference sequence). V dropped 6 bases and J dropped 2 bases, with 17 bases sitting between them. DNA of the CDR3: TGCAGTGCCACATCGCCCCTGGGAACCTACGAGCAGTACTTC. Translation gives CSATSPLGTYEQYF.

The rearrangement links TRBV27 to TRBJ2-3, with D possibly TRBD2 on 5 matching bases. The CDR3 has 12 amino acids. The V gene lost 3 bases and the J gene lost 10 bases, with 11 bases spanning the gap. Germline assignment: CDR1 MNHEY and CDR2 SMNVEV (reference sequence). The CDR3 region has the DNA TGTGCCAGCAGTTTTCGGGGTATGGCGCAGTATTTT. Protein sequence: CASSFRGMAQYF.

The chain employs TRBV7-2 and TRBJ2-3; TRBD2 agrees at 8 bases. With 6 bases clipped from V and 1 base from J, the junction kept 3 bases outside the gene matches. This CDR3 comprises 14 residues. The germline CDR1 and CDR2 sequences are SGHTA and FQGNSA. The CDR3 DNA follows: TGTGCCAGCAGGAACGGGGGGGGCACAGATACGCAGTATTTT. Residues: CASRNGGGTDTQYF.

This clonotype came up a few times. The chain recombines TRBV5-1 with TRBJ2-7; D gene uncertain. Germline assignment: CDR1 SGHRS and CDR2 YFSETQ. Trimming shortened V by 5 bases and J by 3 bases, and 9 bases separated the two germline ends. The CDR3 runs 12 residues. CDR3 loop: CASRRTSYEQYF. The CDR3, as DNA: TGCGCCAGCAGACGCACAAGCTACGAGCAGTACTTC.

This clonotype was seen ten or more times. The J gene is TRBJ2-2, the V gene TRBV20-1; unclear D gene. Germline V gene data show CDR1 as DFQATT and CDR2 as SNEGSKA (reference sequence). V was pared by 4 bases and J by 0 bases, with 9 bases between. The CDR3 contains 14 residues. CDR3 coding DNA: TGCAGTGCTAACCCTCTGGCGAACACCGGGGAGCTGTTTTTT. This sequence encodes CSANPLANTGELFF.

The chain couples TRBV6-5 to TRBJ1-5; D gene ambiguous. The germline V gene encodes CDR1 MNHEY and CDR2 SVGAGI. The length of the CDR3 is 14 residues. The V gene lost 4 bases and the J gene lost 4 bases, with 11 bases spanning the gap. CDR3 amino acids: CASSSLGLNQPQHF. CDR3 sequence (DNA): TGTGCCAGCAGTTCCCTCGGTCTGAATCAGCCCCAGCATTTT.

This clonotype was detected many times. The rearrangement links TRBV12-3 or TRBV12-4 to TRBJ1-4, with 9 bases fitting TRBD1. J lost 7 bases, V lost 1 base, and 4 bases had no gene match. This CDR3 spans 15 amino acids. In DNA, the CDR3 is TGTGCCAGCAGTTTAGATACAGGGGGCTCTGAAAAACTGTTTTTT. Its translation: CASSLDTGGSEKLFF.

This clonotype has at least ten counts. V usage is TRBV15 and J usage is TRBJ1-4; TRBD1 is a possible D gene (5 bases). The CDR3 runs to 15 residues. Germline V lookup: CDR1 LNHNV, CDR2 YYDKDF (reference sequence). V was clipped by 5 bases and J by 5 bases, with 15 bases between them. DNA for the CDR3: TGTGCCACCAGCCGCCCCCGGGGGAGAAATGAAAAACTGTTTTTT. Its translation is CATSRPRGRNEKLFF.

This chain links TRBV11-2 with TRBJ2-4; a possible D gene is TRBD2 (6 bases). CDR1 is SGHAT and CDR2 is FQNNGV in the germline V gene. There are 15 residues in the CDR3. The V and J ends lost 5 bases and 0 bases respectively, with 11 bases between them. CDR3: CASSHFGRAKNIQYF. The CDR3 nucleotides read TGTGCCAGCAGCCATTTCGGGAGAGCCAAAAACATTCAGTACTTC.

In its sample, this clonotype was seen many times. The J gene is TRBJ2-7, the V gene TRBV12-3 or TRBV12-4; D might be TRBD1 (6 bases). The CDR3 spans 14 residues. V was cut by 3 bases and J by 0 bases, with 9 bases left in between. The CDR3 region is CASSFGQSSYEQYF. CDR3 in DNA: TGTGCCAGCAGTTTCGGACAGAGCTCCTACGAGCAGTACTTC.

The CDR3 is CSAEPGLAAHQETQYF. CDR3 DNA sequence: TGCAGTGCTGAACCGGGACTAGCGGCCCACCAAGAGACCCAGTACTTC. The V gene is TRBV20-1, the J gene TRBJ2-5, with 11 bases identical to TRBD2. The germline V gene encodes CDR1 DFQATT and CDR2 SNEGSKA (reference sequence). With V trimmed by 5 bases and J by 0 bases, 8 bases remained unmatched. The CDR3 length is 16 residues.

This sequence joins TRBV20-1 and TRBJ2-3, with 9 bases matching TRBD2. Trimming at V came to 3 bases and at J to 1 base, leaving 5 bases not matched to a gene. The CDR3 runs 15 residues. Germline CDR1 and CDR2: DFQATT and SNEGSKA (reference sequence). The CDR3 nucleotides are TGCAGTGCTAGCCGCGCTAGCGGGGGCACAGATACGCAGTATTTT. Protein sequence: CSASRASGGTDTQYF.

This clonotype was counted many times. The V call is TRBV6-6, the J call TRBJ2-3, with a weak D call TRBD2 (6 bases). Germline lookup yields CDR1 MNHNY and CDR2 SVGAGI (reference sequence). V was cut by 6 bases and J by 3 bases, with 10 bases left in between. The CDR3 is 13 amino acids. In DNA, the CDR3 is TGTGCCAGCAGCACTCGGGGGACAGATACGCAGTATTTT. Its protein is CASSTRGTDTQYF.

This clonotype was observed many times. The CDR3, as DNA: TGTGCCACTCAGAGGGCCTTGGGATACGAGCAGTACTTC. Translated: CATQRALGYEQYF. The J gene is TRBJ2-7, the V gene TRBV24-1; weak D call: TRBD2 (5 bases). The CDR3 is 13 amino acids. Trimming removed 10 bases at V and 4 bases at J, with 16 bases between. Germline V gene lookup returns CDR1 KGHDR and CDR2 SFDVKD.

This clonotype was counted ten times or more. J is TRBJ2-7 and V is TRBV2; 9 bases agree with TRBD1. The V gene end was trimmed by 6 bases and the J gene end by 4 bases; junction bases not matched to a gene: 7. The CDR3 loop spans 14 amino acids. Germline-derived CDR1 and CDR2 are SNHLY and FYNNEI. The DNA for the CDR3 is TGTGCCAGCAGACCCGGGACAGGGTCATACGAGCAGTACTTC. As protein: CASRPGTGSYEQYF.

This clonotype has just a few counts. The chain employs TRBV28 and TRBJ1-5, with D perhaps matching TRBD1 (5 bases). Trimming took 7 bases from V and 3 from J, leaving 10 bases between them. Germline lookup yields CDR1 MDHEN and CDR2 SYDVKM. This CDR3 comprises 13 residues. CDR3 protein: CASKGRVNQPQHF. Written as DNA, the CDR3 is TGTGCCAGCAAGGGCAGGGTCAATCAGCCCCAGCATTTT.